The clone carrying this T cell receptor (beta chain) appeared a single time. Its antigen remains unidentified. Both 60 Vbeta primers and 13 Jbeta primers went into the PCR. TCRdb's table, derived via immunoSEQ multiplex PCR, lists solely in-frame clones and lacks some. The profile shows 110,000 to 150,000 clones, roughly 74% of them singletons. This sample stems from a study of cytomegalovirus exposure and HLA in healthy donors. Germline V gene sequence: CDR1 SGHDN, CDR2 FVKESK. The CDR3 sequence is 14 residues long. Deletions cut 8 bases from V and 4 bases from J, with 17 bases between. General study points: Later analysis placed DRB1 highest and HLA-C lowest in TCR association rates, which differed by HLA locus. In presence/absence analyses, roughly uniform sequencing depth across donors was assumed. Among immune exposure information, only CMV serostatus was available.

Each donor's status was that of a healthy bone marrow donor. The J gene is TRBJ1-2, the V gene TRBV14, with D possibly TRBD1 on 5 matching bases. The sequencing sample was made of PBMCs. This receptor was identified in a middle-aged man in good health and CMV-seronegative. CDR3 DNA sequence: TGTGCCAGCCGCCCGAGCGGGGGGGGCTATGGCTACACCTTC. The encoded protein is CASRPSGGGYGYTF.